Each of the 28 T cell receptor beta chains below was sequenced from the same sample in a study of T cells after somatic rescue of genetic block. The repertoire was sequenced with immunoSEQ multiplex PCR; TCRdb's copy has only in-frame clones and lacks some. The data hold roughly 67,000 clones, with 92% observed a single time. Material: peripheral blood mononuclear cells (PBMCs). Receptors were obtained from a man aged 35-49 years.

J is TRBJ1-4 and V is TRBV2; weak D call: TRBD1 (6 bases). The CDR3 is made up of 12 amino acids. Trimming stripped 7 bases from V and 4 bases from J, with 7 bases between. Germline values: CDR1 SNHLY, CDR2 FYNNEI. The CDR3 reads CASKQGNEKLFF. The CDR3, as DNA: TGTGCCAGCAAACAGGGTAATGAAAAACTGTTTTTT. The complete variable domain, with remaining parts taken from reference TRBV2 and TRBJ1-4, reads EPEVTQTPSHQVTQMGQEVILRCVPISNHLYFYWYRQILGQKVEFLVSFYNNEISEKSEIFDDQFSVERPDGSNFTLKIRSTKLEDSAMYFCASKQGNEKLFFGSGTQLSVL.

This chain's CDR3 is CASSLALPGANVLTF. The CDR3 nucleotides read TGTGCCAGCAGCTTGGCTCTGCCTGGGGCCAACGTCCTGACTTTC. This chain connects TRBV5-8 to TRBJ2-6, with D uncertain. CDR3 size: 15 residues. Germline V gene lookup returns CDR1 SGHTS and CDR2 YDEGEE. Trimming took off 0 bases at V and 2 bases at J, with 6 bases between the two ends.

V is TRBV4-2 and J is TRBJ2-7, with D perhaps TRBD2 (5 bases). CDR3 length: 14 residues. The V gene lost 1 base and the J gene lost 6 bases, with 13 bases spanning the gap. The germline CDR1 and CDR2 sequences are LGHNA and YNFKEQ. CDR3 sequence: CASSQAGSLAEQYF. Here the CDR3 DNA reads TGTGCCAGCAGCCAAGCGGGATCATTGGCCGAGCAGTACTTC.

This chain links TRBV7-8 with TRBJ2-5; unclear D gene. Trimming stripped 1 base from V and 5 bases from J, with 11 bases between. Germline assignment: CDR1 SGHVS and CDR2 FQNEAQ. The CDR3 covers 14 residues. The CDR3 region has the DNA TGTGCCAGCAGCTTAGGGGCTAGTTACGAGACCCAGTACTTC. It codes for CASSLGASYETQYF.

V is TRBV10-3 and J is TRBJ1-1; weak D call: TRBD1 (5 bases). V was clipped by 5 bases and J by 8 bases, with 18 bases between them. The CDR3 sequence is 14 residues long. CDR1 is ENHRY, CDR2 SYGVKD, per germline. The CDR3 nucleotides are TGTGCCATCAGTTCGGGACGGAGAAATTACGAAGCTTTCTTT. This translates into CAISSGRRNYEAFF.

The CDR3 nucleotides read TGTGCCAGCAGTTACCGGACCCCTGGAAACACCATATATTTT. This encodes CASSYRTPGNTIYF. The rearrangement joins TRBV6-6 to TRBJ1-3, with D hard to call. CDR3 size: 14 residues. V was cut by 2 bases and J by 2 bases, with 7 bases left in between. The germline CDR1 and CDR2 sequences are MNHNY and SVGAGI (reference sequence).

The chain uses TRBV18 and TRBJ2-7; D is undetermined. V lost 3 bases and J 2 bases, leaving 17 bases between the germline ends. The CDR3 has 16 residues. Germline-derived CDR1 and CDR2 are KGHSH and LQKENI. This chain's CDR3 is CASSPLPQELPYEQYF. For the CDR3, the DNA is TGTGCCAGCTCACCGCTCCCCCAGGAACTTCCCTACGAGCAGTACTTC.

The chain recombines TRBV19 with TRBJ2-6; D uncertain. Germline loops: CDR1 LNHDA, CDR2 SQIVND (reference sequence). The CDR3 spans 21 residues. Trimming pared 2 bases from V and 3 bases from J, leaving 26 bases between. This CDR3 reads CASSINRSGRAAVGGANVLTF. CDR3 coding DNA: TGTGCCAGTAGTATAAATCGTTCCGGGCGTGCCGCCGTGGGTGGGGCCAACGTCCTGACTTTC.

The J gene is TRBJ1-3, the V gene TRBV18; tentatively, D is TRBD1 (6 bases). CDR1 is KGHSH, CDR2 LQKENI, per germline. CDR3 length: 14 residues. The V and J ends lost 3 bases and 9 bases respectively, with 15 bases between them. The CDR3 spells CASSPSIRDTTIYF. In DNA, the CDR3 is TGTGCCAGCTCACCCTCAATCAGGGACACCACCATATATTTT.

V and J are TRBV7-2 and TRBJ1-2; D gene ambiguous. Germline V lookup: CDR1 SGHTA, CDR2 FQGNSA. The CDR3 consists of 14 residues. V lost 4 bases to trimming and J lost 4 bases, with 13 bases between them. The CDR3 here is CASSSRRAGYGYTF. The CDR3 DNA follows: TGTGCCAGCAGCTCAAGGCGGGCCGGCTATGGCTACACCTTC.

The DNA of the CDR3 is TGTGCCAGCAGCTACCGACAGGGGCCCTACTGGGAGCAGTACTTC. This gives the protein CASSYRQGPYWEQYF. The chain is built from TRBV2 and TRBJ2-7; TRBD1 matches 8 bases. J lost 7 bases, V lost 6 bases, and 14 bases had no gene match. The CDR3 spans 15 residues. Germline values: CDR1 SNHLY, CDR2 FYNNEI.

CDR3 sequence (DNA): TGTGCCAGCAGTTACGGGAGGAACGAGCAGTACTTC. Protein sequence: CASSYGRNEQYF. The J gene is TRBJ2-7, the V gene TRBV6-6, with D perhaps TRBD2 (6 bases). Germline CDR1 MNHNY, CDR2 SVGAGI (reference sequence). Trimming stripped 2 bases from V and 5 bases from J, with 7 bases between. The CDR3 has 12 amino acids.

This chain connects TRBV6-6 to TRBJ2-7; possibly TRBD1 or TRBD2 for D (5 bases each). V lost 0 bases and J 2 bases, leaving 8 bases between the germline ends. Germline CDR1 reads MNHNY; CDR2 reads SVGAGI (reference sequence). This CDR3 has 14 residues. This CDR3 is CASSYSGTAYEQYF. In DNA form, the CDR3 reads TGTGCCAGCAGTTACTCCGGGACCGCCTACGAGCAGTACTTC.

This clone occurred a few times. This chain connects TRBV6-1 to TRBJ2-3; weak D call: TRBD2 (5 bases). Germline CDR1 is MNHNS and CDR2 is SASEGT. The CDR3 contains 15 residues. With 3 bases removed from V and 0 bases from J, the gap between germline ends came to 10 bases. CDR3 protein: CASSETWTSTDTQYF. Written as DNA, the CDR3 is TGTGCCAGCAGTGAGACTTGGACTAGCACAGATACGCAGTATTTT.

This chain uses TRBV12-2 with TRBJ2-1; TRBD1, the table's D call, lacks a check against the DNA. TRBV12-2 is marked as a pseudogene. The CDR3 has 13 residues. The CDR3 sequence is CASRLAGTAEQFF. CDR3 sequence (DNA): TGTGCAAGTCGCTTAGCCGGGACAGCTGAGCAGTTCTTC.

The rearrangement uses TRBV5-5 and TRBJ2-2, with D unresolved. The V end lost 0 bases, the J end lost 3 bases, and 6 bases lay between the germline ends. The CDR3 loop spans 14 amino acids. The V gene's germline CDR1 is SGHKS and CDR2 YYEKEE (reference sequence). The CDR3, as DNA: TGTGCCAGCAGCTTGGCCCCCGACACCGGGGAGCTGTTTTTT. It yields the protein CASSLAPDTGELFF. Drawing the rest from reference TRBV5-5 and TRBJ2-2, the complete variable domain is DAGVTQSPTHLIKTRGQQVTLRCSPISGHKSVSWYQQVLGQGPQFIFQYYEKEERGRGNFPDRFSARQFPNYSSELNVNALLLGDSALYLCASSLAPDTGELFFGEGSRLTVL.

The V call is TRBV6-1, the J call TRBJ2-1; 11 nucleotides match TRBD1. Per germline, CDR1 MNHNS and CDR2 SASEGT. The CDR3 runs to 19 residues. V lost 4 bases to trimming and J lost 7 bases; unmatched junction nucleotides: 18. In DNA form, the CDR3 reads TGTGCCAGCAGTGTGGGGACAGGGGGAGGAAGAGGGGGACTGAATGAGCAGTTCTTC. Its translation is CASSVGTGGGRGGLNEQFF.

Details on this clone: One junction end disagrees with the germline gene, perhaps due to a read error. The J gene is TRBJ2-7, the V gene TRBV28; 7 nucleotides align to TRBD1. This CDR3 region has 12 residues. Germline V gene sequence: CDR1 MDHEN, CDR2 SYDVKM. The DNA of the CDR3 is TGTGCCAGCAGCCTGACAGGGAGATCCCTGAACTTC. This gives the protein CASSLTGRSLNF. Using reference TRBV28 and TRBJ2-7 for the parts outside the CDR3, the full variable domain is DVKVTQSSRYLVKRTGEKVFLECVQDMDHENMFWYRQDPGLGLRLIYFSYDVKMKEKGDIPEGYSVSREKKERFSLILESASTNQTSMYLCASSLTGRSLNFGPGTRLTVT.

CDR3 in DNA: TGCGCCAGCAGCCAATACTACCGGGACGGTAGCAATCAGCCCCAGCATTTT. It translates to CASSQYYRDGSNQPQHF. The rearrangement uses TRBV4-1 and TRBJ1-5; D possibly corresponds to TRBD1 (5 bases). V lost 2 bases to trimming and J lost 0 bases, with 14 bases between them. This CDR3 is 17 amino acids long. The germline CDR1 and CDR2 sequences are MGHRA and YSYEKL.

Of note for this clone: Additional DNA sequences in this sample encode the identical CDR3. The rearrangement links TRBV10-3 to TRBJ2-7, with D perhaps TRBD1 (6 bases). The germline V gene encodes CDR1 ENHRY and CDR2 SYGVKD. This CDR3 comprises 15 residues. Trimming removed 3 bases at V and 4 bases at J, with 16 bases between. The CDR3 sequence is CAISEIGQRQYEQYF. DNA for the CDR3: TGTGCCATCAGTGAAATTGGACAGCGACAGTACGAGCAGTACTTC.

The rearrangement joins TRBV5-4 to TRBJ2-5; D gene unclear. The CDR3 has 13 residues. The V gene's germline CDR1 is SGHNT and CDR2 YYREEE (reference sequence). Between the trimmed V and J ends, which lost 4 bases and 5 bases, there was a span of 12 bases. The CDR3 sequence: CASSLGVVETQYF. For the CDR3, the DNA is TGTGCCAGCAGCCTTGGGGTAGTTGAGACCCAGTACTTC.

The rearrangement links TRBV5-6 to TRBJ2-1; D unresolved. The CDR3 has 11 residues. Trimming shortened V by 4 bases and J by 10 bases, and 9 bases separated the two germline ends. Germline CDR1 is SGHDT and CDR2 is YYEEEE. CDR3 DNA: TGTGCCAGCAGCCTCCCCCCCGAGCAGTTCTTC. Residues: CASSLPPEQFF. The variable domain in full, with the rest retrieved from reference TRBV5-6 and TRBJ2-1, is DAGVTQSPTHLIKTRGQQVTLRCSPKSGHDTVSWYQQALGQGPQFIFQYYEEEERQRGNFPDRFSGHQFPNYSSELNVNALLLGDSALYLCASSLPPEQFFGPGTRLTVL.

This clone has only one observation. J is TRBJ2-1 and V is TRBV9, with D maybe TRBD2 (6 bases). V was pared by 4 bases and J by 4 bases, with 12 bases between. The germline V gene encodes CDR1 SGDLS and CDR2 YYNGEE. CDR3 size: 14 residues. The CDR3 DNA is TGTGCCAGCAGCCCCGGGACTCCTTACAATGAGCAGTTCTTC. The encoded protein is CASSPGTPYNEQFF.

The chain carries TRBV6-4 and TRBJ2-1, with 12 bases aligning to TRBD2. Germline CDR1 is MRHNA and CDR2 is SNTAGT. This CDR3 comprises 15 residues. With 0 bases clipped from V and 6 bases from J, the junction kept 0 bases outside the gene matches. This CDR3 reads CASSDSTSGSNEQFF. CDR3 bases: TGTGCCAGCAGTGACTCGACTAGCGGGAGCAATGAGCAGTTCTTC.

V gene TRBV19 combines with J gene TRBJ1-1; D may be TRBD1 (6 bases). V was pared by 7 bases and J by 5 bases, with 14 bases between. CDR3 length equals 13 residues. In germline, CDR1 is LNHDA, CDR2 SQIVND (reference sequence). In DNA form, the CDR3 reads TGTGCCAGTATTAGCTCAGGGGATACTGAAGCTTTCTTT. This codes for CASISSGDTEAFF.

This clone was seen only a few times. The rearrangement links TRBV7-9 to TRBJ1-1; possible D gene TRBD1, 6 bases. Germline V gene lookup returns CDR1 SEHNR and CDR2 FQNEAQ (reference sequence). The CDR3 loop spans 14 amino acids. The V and J ends lost 5 bases and 0 bases respectively, with 10 bases between them. CDR3 nucleotide sequence: TGTGCCAGCAGCACCTCAGGGGTGAACACTGAAGCTTTCTTT. It specifies CASSTSGVNTEAFF.

CDR3 loop: CASSILGLGNGELFF. Written as DNA, the CDR3 is TGTGCCAGTAGTATATTGGGACTAGGAAACGGGGAGCTGTTTTTT. The chain recombines TRBV19 with TRBJ2-2; 8 nucleotides align to TRBD2. J lost 7 bases, V lost 2 bases, and 6 bases had no gene match. The CDR3 spans 15 residues. Germline V lookup: CDR1 LNHDA, CDR2 SQIVND (reference sequence).

The V call is TRBV7-9, the J call TRBJ1-4; tentatively, D is TRBD1 (6 bases). Germline V lookup: CDR1 SEHNR, CDR2 FQNEAQ (reference sequence). The CDR3 length is 16 residues. Trimming took 6 bases from V and 0 from J, leaving 14 bases between them. This CDR3 is CASSPSRTATNEKLFF. Written as DNA, the CDR3 is TGTGCCAGCAGTCCATCCAGGACAGCAACTAATGAAAAACTGTTTTTT.